This TCR beta chain was profiled in a study of T-cell memory formation after mild COVID-19. Study as a whole: There were largely donor-specific TCR clusters. Study-wide findings and caveats: Contracting CD4+ clones sat mainly in CM and EM; CD8+ in EMRA.

The sample holds a few counts of this clonotype. Its target is unknown. TCRdb reprocessed the 5' RACE reads via MiXCR and lists one record per CDR3 protein. Among some 350,000 distinct CDR3 sequences listed, 13% were seen once. Germline CDR1 SQVTM, CDR2 ANQGSEA. The CDR3 sequence is 13 residues long. J was trimmed by 4 bases and V by 6 bases; bases with no gene match: 5. The receptor comes from a young man who had mild COVID-19 (a few samples of this study predate the infection). Cell type and time point are not known. Sequenced: PBMCs or a T cell subset sorted from them (not recorded which). The rearrangement links TRBV29-1 to TRBJ1-2, with 10 bases identical to TRBD1. CDR3 loop: CSVTRDRGYGYTF. CDR3 sequence (DNA): TGCAGCGTAACCCGGGACAGGGGCTATGGCTACACCTTC. Together with reference TRBV29-1 and TRBJ1-2, the CDR3 gives the full variable domain: SAVISQKPSRDICQRGTSLTIQCQVDSQVTMMFWYRQQPGQSLTLIATANQGSEATYESGFVIDKFPISRPNLTFSTLTVSNMSPEDSSIYLCSVTRDRGYGYTFGSGTRLTVV.